The clone carrying this TCR beta chain was recorded many times. This record comes from a study of Graves' ophthalmopathy and Graves' hyperthyroidism. Trimming took 4 bases from V and 4 from J; bases not matched to a gene: 3. The CDR3 is made up of 14 amino acids. The TCR beta CDR3 regions underwent amplification from RNA transcripts. The library came from an HTBI-primed first-round RT-PCR and a second-round multiplex PCR. TCRdb analysed the multiplex PCR reads with MiXCR anew, one entry per CDR3 protein. Of about 220,000 distinct CDR3 sequences in the sample, about a fifth were seen once. Specimen: peripheral blood. This receptor was taken from a woman aged 45-59 years with Graves' ophthalmopathy. This chain links TRBV12-3 or TRBV12-4 with TRBJ2-2; 7 nucleotides line up with TRBD2. This CDR3 is CASSSGTTTGELFF. DNA for the CDR3: TGTGCCAGCAGTTCCGGGACTACCACCGGGGAGCTGTTTTTT.